Listed below are T cell receptor beta chains from one sample, sequenced in a study of blood T cell repertoires in COVID-19. Here immunoSEQ multiplex PCR was the method, and the copy in TCRdb shows in-frame clones only, minus some. The repertoire holds some 200,000 clones, with more than 75% as singletons. Source material: PBMCs or T cells enriched from blood (not recorded which). The receptors were sampled from a woman aged 45-59 years who had recovered from COVID-19. Each CDR3 is given with its conserved first and last residue. The D gene is left open where the match is weak. Only part of the rows carry a size: once, few, many, or a class if the clone is expanded.

few	TRBV18	TRBD2	TRBJ2-5	CASSPRTSGSGETQYF	TGTGCCAGCTCACCCAGGACTAGCGGGAGTGGGGAGACCCAGTACTTC
-	TRBV5-1	-	TRBJ2-1	CASSLGSLALNEQFF	TGCGCCAGCAGCTTGGGGAGTCTAGCCCTCAATGAGCAGTTCTTC
-	TRBV5-6	TRBD1	TRBJ1-1	CASSWGQPNRAFF	TGTGCCAGCAGCTGGGGACAGCCAAACAGGGCTTTCTTT
-	TRBV29-1	TRBD2	TRBJ2-7	CSVSAGLAGYEQYF	TGCAGCGTTTCTGCGGGACTAGCGGGCTACGAGCAGTACTTC
-	TRBV9	TRBD1	TRBJ1-1	CASSSGQGLPSPSEAFF	TGTGCCAGCAGCTCGGGACAGGGCCTCCCCAGTCCCTCTGAAGCTTTCTTT
-	TRBV6-5	TRBD1	TRBJ2-7	CASSPDRLAYEQYF	TGTGCCAGCAGTCCGGACAGGCTTGCCTACGAGCAGTACTTC
-	TRBV3-1/TRBV3-2	-	TRBJ2-5	CASSPPLETQYF	TGTGCCAGCAGTCCCCCTTTAGAGACCCAGTACTTC
-	TRBV7-2	TRBD1	TRBJ2-7	CASSSARPGQEYEQYF	TGTGCCAGCAGCTCCGCCCGCCCTGGACAGGAATACGAGCAGTACTTC
-	TRBV5-1	-	TRBJ1-2	CASSPHGGVSNYGYTF	TGCGCCAGCAGCCCCCACGGAGGGGTTTCTAACTATGGCTACACCTTC
-	TRBV10-3	TRBD2	TRBJ2-2	CATRSGLAGGTNTGELFF	TGTGCCACACGGAGCGGGCTAGCGGGAGGGACAAACACCGGGGAGCTGTTTTTT
-	TRBV29-1	TRBD1	TRBJ2-3	CSGGTGTGTDTQYF	TGCAGCGGGGGAACCGGGACAGGCACAGATACGCAGTATTTT
-	TRBV5-4	-	TRBJ2-2	CASSPRGRGDAGELFF	TGTGCCAGCAGCCCACGTGGGCGGGGCGACGCCGGGGAGCTGTTTTTT
once	TRBV19	-	TRBJ1-1	CASSITGIGTEAFF	TGTGCCAGTAGTATCACAGGGATCGGCACTGAAGCTTTCTTT
-	TRBV3-1/TRBV3-2	-	TRBJ2-3	CASSQEPGVTQYF	TGTGCCAGCAGCCAAGAACCGGGGGTTACGCAGTATTTT
-	TRBV7-6	TRBD2	TRBJ2-7	CASSPGGVRNEQYF	TGTGCCAGCAGCCCGGGGGGGGTCAGGAACGAGCAGTACTTC
-	TRBV27	TRBD1	TRBJ1-2	CASSLFRTGKGGYTF	TGTGCCAGCAGTTTGTTTCGGACAGGGAAGGGTGGCTACACCTTC
-	TRBV28	-	TRBJ2-2	CASKTIGTNTGELFF	TGTGCCAGCAAAACCATCGGGACGAACACCGGGGAGCTGTTTTTT
-	TRBV5-1	-	TRBJ2-2	CASSLDGANTGELFF	TGCGCCAGCAGCTTGGACGGGGCGAACACCGGGGAGCTGTTTTTT
-	TRBV7-9	TRBD2	TRBJ2-3	CASSLASGTTDTQYF	TGTGCCAGCAGCCTGGCTAGCGGAACCACAGATACGCAGTATTTT
-	TRBV11-1	-	TRBJ1-1	CASSLTGLNTEAFF	TGTGCCAGCAGCTTGACAGGCTTGAACACTGAAGCTTTCTTT
-	TRBV30	-	TRBJ1-1	CAWHRQANTEAFF	TGTGCCTGGCACCGACAGGCTAACACTGAAGCTTTCTTT
-	TRBV5-4	-	TRBJ2-7	CASRRDSYEQYF	TGTGCCAGCAGACGGGACTCATACGAGCAGTACTTC
-	TRBV5-1	-	TRBJ1-3	CASSSDGGFGNTIYF	TGCGCCAGCAGCTCGGACGGAGGATTTGGAAACACCATATATTTT
-	TRBV19	TRBD1	TRBJ2-7	CASSRDRNSYEQYF	TGTGCCAGTAGCCGGGACAGAAACTCCTACGAGCAGTACTTC
-	TRBV5-8	-	TRBJ1-1	CASSLDEVGAFF	TGTGCCAGCAGCTTGGACGAGGTTGGAGCTTTCTTT
-	TRBV6-5	TRBD1	TRBJ1-3	CASTTGTGKDIIYF	TGTGCCAGCACCACCGGGACAGGGAAGGACATCATATATTTT
-	TRBV19	TRBD1	TRBJ2-7	CASSVGTATYEQYF	TGTGCCAGTAGTGTTGGGACAGCGACCTACGAGCAGTACTTC
-	TRBV7-9	TRBD1	TRBJ1-4	CASSPRGQGNEKLFF	TGTGCCAGCAGCCCTCGAGGACAGGGGAATGAAAAACTGTTTTTT
once	TRBV11-2	-	TRBJ2-3	CASSLVAGSITDTQYF	TGTGCCAGCAGCTTAGTGGCAGGTTCAATCACAGATACGCAGTATTTT
-	TRBV18	TRBD1	TRBJ2-3	CASSPPGTGGGTDTQYF	TGTGCCAGCTCACCACCCGGGACAGGGGGGGGCACAGATACGCAGTATTTT
-	TRBV7-2	TRBD1	TRBJ2-1	CASSSQTGFNEQFF	TGTGCCAGCAGCTCCCAGACAGGGTTTAATGAGCAGTTCTTC
-	TRBV7-2	-	TRBJ2-7	CASSSNRVAYEQYF	TGTGCCAGCAGCTCAAACAGGGTTGCCTACGAGCAGTACTTC
-	TRBV28	TRBD1	TRBJ1-1	CASRPGQGTTEAFF	TGTGCCAGCAGACCGGGACAGGGTACCACTGAAGCTTTCTTT
-	TRBV28	-	TRBJ2-4	CATLAQGKLDIQYF	TGTGCCACCCTTGCGCAGGGTAAATTGGACATTCAGTACTTC
-	TRBV27	-	TRBJ2-1	CASSPRWASPFF	TGTGCCAGCAGTCCCCGGTGGGCTAGCCCGTTCTTC
-	TRBV18	-	TRBJ2-3	CAGGADLSTDTQYF	TGTGCCGGCGGGGCAGACCTTAGCACAGATACGCAGTATTTT
-	TRBV23-1	-	TRBJ1-6	CASSQWFPSGTLNSPLHF	TGCGCCAGCAGTCAATGGTTCCCTTCCGGGACACTGAATTCACCCCTCCACTTT
-	TRBV4-1	TRBD2	TRBJ2-1	CASSQDGGLAGERNEQFF	TGCGCCAGCAGCCAAGATGGGGGACTAGCGGGAGAGCGAAATGAGCAGTTCTTC
-	TRBV23-1	TRBD2	TRBJ2-1	CASSQSTPLAGGDNEQFF	TGCGCCAGCAGTCAATCTACCCCACTAGCGGGAGGTGACAATGAGCAGTTCTTC
-	TRBV27	-	TRBJ2-3	CASSLQTVTDTQYF	TGTGCCAGCAGTTTACAGACAGTCACAGATACGCAGTATTTT
-	TRBV19	TRBD1	TRBJ1-5	CASSFGQANQPQHF	TGTGCCAGTAGTTTCGGACAGGCGAATCAGCCCCAGCATTTT
-	TRBV9	-	TRBJ2-1	CASSVGDSPIVEQFF	TGTGCCAGCAGCGTGGGGGACTCCCCGATTGTTGAGCAGTTCTTC
-	TRBV28	-	TRBJ1-4	CASSFFRGNEKLFF	TGTGCCAGCAGTTTTTTTCGGGGGAATGAAAAACTGTTTTTT
few	TRBV6-2/TRBV6-3	-	TRBJ2-3	CASSYPDTGTDTQYF	TGTGCCAGCAGTTATCCGGACACTGGCACAGATACGCAGTATTTT
-	TRBV3-1/TRBV3-2	-	TRBJ2-7	CASNADGSYEQYF	TGTGCCAGCAACGCCGACGGGAGTTACGAGCAGTACTTC
-	TRBV15	TRBD2	TRBJ2-7	CATSTSGGPGEQYF	TGTGCCACCAGTACTAGCGGGGGACCGGGGGAGCAGTACTTC
-	TRBV28	TRBD1	TRBJ1-2	CASSLGDSPNYGYTF	TGTGCCAGCAGTCTGGGGGACAGTCCCAACTATGGCTACACCTTC
-	TRBV27	TRBD2	TRBJ2-3	CASSQRGWTSGFTDTQYF	TGTGCCAGCAGTCAAAGGGGTTGGACTAGCGGCTTCACAGATACGCAGTATTTT
-	TRBV7-9	TRBD2	TRBJ2-1	CASSGLRTSGQNEQFF	TGTGCCAGCAGCGGTCTAAGGACTAGCGGCCAAAATGAGCAGTTCTTC
few	TRBV24-1	TRBD2	TRBJ2-1	CATSDDRSGSWGEQFF	TGTGCCACCAGTGACGACCGAAGCGGGAGTTGGGGTGAGCAGTTCTTC
-	TRBV3-1/TRBV3-2	TRBD2	TRBJ2-3	CASGASGITDTQYF	TGTGCCAGCGGGGCTAGCGGGATAACAGATACGCAGTATTTT
once	TRBV28	-	TRBJ2-1	CASSFGGTANEQFF	TGTGCCAGCAGTTTTGGAGGGACTGCAAATGAGCAGTTCTTC
-	TRBV7-8	TRBD1	TRBJ1-2	CASSRQGGLYGYTF	TGTGCCAGCAGCCGACAGGGGGGCCTCTATGGCTACACCTTC
-	TRBV12-3/TRBV12-4	-	TRBJ1-5	CASRRANQPQHF	TGTGCCAGCAGGAGGGCGAATCAGCCCCAGCATTTT